This T cell receptor (beta chain) was retrieved from a study of PD-1 blockade in mismatch repair-deficient tumors (dated by TCRdb to 2017 to 2019). In terms of the full investigation: Between late 2013 and late 2016, the trial enrolled approximately 87 consecutive patients with about eleven types of mismatch repair-deficient cancer, all of whom had received prior treatment and were progressing. Tumor-associated T cell clones were tracked in the peripheral blood of patients responding to PD-1 blockade by deep sequencing of TCR CDR3 regions. Results and caveats for the whole study, not just this receptor: After pembrolizumab, tumor-resident clones, which were often undetectable in blood before treatment, expanded rapidly and then contracted, generally ahead of radiologic responses.

To note about this clone: There is no known antigen for this receptor. No base qualities exist here, and no much larger clone lies one base off it.

The CDR3 starts with the cysteine, ends with the phenylalanine, and has 17 residues. Only CDR3 DNA is held: 51 bases, read in frame from base 1. Germline trimming: 3 bases from V, 8 bases from J; junction bases outside gene matches: 14. CDR1 SGHRS and CDR2 YFSETQ are derived from the germline V gene. For every enrolled patient, mismatch repair deficiency was confirmed by either polymerase chain reaction or immunohistochemistry. TCR sequencing was carried out for three patients who responded to pembrolizumab therapy. Pembrolizumab PD-1 blockade was prospectively tested in advanced mismatch repair-deficient cancers, regardless of tissue of origin, in the phase II trial. Peripheral blood T cell samples were collected serially, before PD-1 blockade began and at several time points afterward. Blood sampling time points were reported as weeks after the first dose of pembrolizumab. Library preparation was by the immunoSEQ multiplex PCR assay. Held by TCRdb, this immuneACCESS table contains in-frame sequences only and omits some clones. Under half of the omission traces to an unresolved V gene where checked; the cause of the rest is unknown. Across this sample there are some 130,000 clones, with roughly 90% seen only once. The ten largest clones represent 10% to 15% of the sample.

The source is an adult with mismatch repair-deficient cancer. The sequences come from peripheral blood, collected approximately 73 weeks after starting pembrolizumab. The chain couples TRBV5-1 to TRBJ2-1, and TRBD2 matches 10 of the central bases. The CDR3 protein sequence reads: CASSWVTSGTLSYEQFF. Read as DNA, the sequence is TGCGCCAGCAGCTGGGTCACTAGCGGGACGTTGTCTTATGAGCAGTTCTTC.